Sequencing of this T cell receptor beta chain was carried out in a study of radiotherapy plus CTLA-4 blockade in lung cancer. Study findings and constraints: Among reported predictors of response, early blood T cell clone dynamics with interferon-beta performed best.

Data came from immunoSEQ multiplex PCR; TCRdb stores just in-frame clones and leaves some out. The sample includes about 28,000 clones, around 80% of them seen just once. As concerns this clone: Its specificity is unknown.

Trimming took 4 bases from V and 1 from J; bases not matched to a gene: 6. The CDR3 sequence is 15 residues long. Looked up from germline, CDR1 is SGHVS and CDR2 is FQNEAQ. This receptor was taken from a human donor with non-small cell lung cancer who had stable disease on radiotherapy plus ipilimumab. J is TRBJ1-1 and V is TRBV7-8, with 7 bases fitting TRBD1. The material was peripheral blood, obtained from a patient treated with radiotherapy plus ipilimumab. The CDR3 protein is CASSYRDSQNTEAFF. The CDR3 DNA is TGTGCCAGCAGCTACAGGGACAGCCAGAACACTGAAGCTTTCTTT.